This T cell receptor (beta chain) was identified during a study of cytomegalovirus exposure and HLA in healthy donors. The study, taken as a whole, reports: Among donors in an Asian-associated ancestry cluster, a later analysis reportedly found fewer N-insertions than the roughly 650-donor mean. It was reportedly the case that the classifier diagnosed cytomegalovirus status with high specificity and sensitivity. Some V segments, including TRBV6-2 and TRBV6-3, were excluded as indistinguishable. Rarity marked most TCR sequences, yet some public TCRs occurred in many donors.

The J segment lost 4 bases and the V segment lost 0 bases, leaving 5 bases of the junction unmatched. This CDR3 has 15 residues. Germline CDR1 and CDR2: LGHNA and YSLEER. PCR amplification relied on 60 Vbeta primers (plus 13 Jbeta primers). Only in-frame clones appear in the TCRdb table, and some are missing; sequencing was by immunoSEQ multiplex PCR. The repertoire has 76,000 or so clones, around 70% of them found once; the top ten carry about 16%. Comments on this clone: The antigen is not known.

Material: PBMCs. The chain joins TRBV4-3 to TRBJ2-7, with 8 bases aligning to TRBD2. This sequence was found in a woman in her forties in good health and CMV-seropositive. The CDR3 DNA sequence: TGCGCCAGCAGCCAAGATCAGGCGGGGGGATACGAGCAGTACTTC. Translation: CASSQDQAGGYEQYF.